The 19 T cell receptor beta chains in this list originate from one sample, sequenced in a study of blood T cell repertoires in COVID-19. Sequencing used immunoSEQ multiplex PCR; TCRdb keeps in-frame clones, though not all of them. This table has 310,000 or so clones, over 75% appearing once. The material sequenced was PBMCs or T cells enriched from blood (not recorded which). Receptors were obtained from a woman aged 25 to 39 who had recovered from COVID-19.

This chain uses TRBV3-1 (or the pseudogene TRBV3-2) with TRBJ2-2; TRBD1 matches at 10 bases. The CDR3 contains 19 residues. Trimming at V came to 0 bases and at J to 2 bases, leaving 9 bases not matched to a gene. The V gene's germline CDR1 is LGHDT and CDR2 YNNKEL (reference sequence). The CDR3 sequence is CASSQDQKGTGANTGELFF. The CDR3 region has the DNA TGTGCCAGCAGCCAAGATCAGAAGGGGACAGGGGCCAACACCGGGGAGCTGTTTTTT.

CDR3 protein: CASSLVLAEGETQYF. CDR3 nucleotides: TGTGCCAGCAGCTTAGTACTAGCGGAGGGGGAGACCCAGTACTTC. The rearrangement uses TRBV7-2 and TRBJ2-5, with 8 bases that match TRBD2. CDR3 length: 15 amino acids. Germline loops: CDR1 SGHTA, CDR2 FQGNSA. The trim removed 1 base at V and 5 bases at J, leaving 6 bases unmatched.

The chain combines TRBV6-5 with TRBJ1-1; no reliable D call. The germline CDR1 and CDR2 sequences are MNHEY and SVGAGI. The CDR3 length is 13 residues. V dropped 8 bases and J dropped 3 bases, with 13 bases sitting between them. The CDR3 region is CASREVEDTEAFF. The CDR3 nucleotides read TGTGCCAGCCGGGAGGTAGAGGACACTGAAGCTTTCTTT.

The V call is TRBV19, the J call TRBJ1-1; D uncertain. V shed 6 bases and J shed 8 bases, with 16 bases lying between them. CDR3 length equals 13 residues. CDR1 is LNHDA, CDR2 SQIVND, per germline (reference sequence). CDR3 loop: CASRTNHRAEAFF. The CDR3 coding sequence is TGTGCCAGTAGGACTAATCACAGAGCCGAAGCTTTCTTT.

CDR3 amino acids: CASSPSRTPRINEQFF. In DNA form, the CDR3 reads TGTGCCAGCAGCCCATCGCGGACTCCACGGATCAATGAGCAGTTCTTC. The gene calls are TRBV7-8 and TRBJ2-1, with TRBD2 as a possible D gene (5 bases). V shed 5 bases and J shed 6 bases, with 20 bases lying between them. This CDR3 has 16 amino acids. Germline-derived CDR1 and CDR2 are SGHVS and FQNEAQ.

The chain uses TRBV7-3 and TRBJ2-1; 13 nucleotides match TRBD2. Germline CDR1 reads SGHTA; CDR2 reads FQGTGA. This CDR3 comprises 15 residues. V lost 2 bases, J lost 9 bases, and 4 bases stayed unmatched. CDR3 DNA sequence: TGTGCCAGCAGCTTATCTACTAGCGGGAGGGCTGAGCAGTTCTTC. Translating gives CASSLSTSGRAEQFF.

This sequence joins TRBV28 and TRBJ2-1, with TRBD2 identical over 12 bases. The germline V gene encodes CDR1 MDHEN and CDR2 SYDVKM. The CDR3 length is 17 residues. With 5 bases clipped from V and 6 bases from J, the junction kept 11 bases outside the gene matches. CDR3 sequence: CASSPLSGLAGTNEQFF. CDR3 coding DNA: TGTGCCAGCAGTCCACTATCTGGACTAGCGGGGACCAATGAGCAGTTCTTC.

The chain joins TRBV19 to TRBJ2-5, with 10 positions matching TRBD2. The trim removed 7 bases at V and 0 bases at J, leaving 8 bases unmatched. Per germline, CDR1 LNHDA and CDR2 SQIVND (reference sequence). The CDR3 extends over 16 amino acids. The chain's CDR3 is CASTPRLAGHQETQYF. The CDR3 DNA is TGTGCCAGTACCCCCCGACTAGCGGGCCACCAAGAGACCCAGTACTTC.

The V call is TRBV6-5, the J call TRBJ2-1; TRBD2 might be the D (6 bases). This CDR3 contains 15 residues. Trimming stripped 6 bases from V and 0 bases from J, with 12 bases between. Germline-derived CDR1 and CDR2 are MNHEY and SVGAGI. The CDR3 loop reads CASSRLGPSYNEQFF. CDR3 coding DNA: TGTGCCAGCAGCCGACTAGGGCCCTCCTACAATGAGCAGTTCTTC.

This clone was seen only once. This chain uses TRBV19 with TRBJ2-3; TRBD2 matches at 10 bases. Germline V lookup: CDR1 LNHDA, CDR2 SQIVND (reference sequence). Losses at the gene ends were 3 bases for V and 6 bases for J; bases not matched to a gene: 9. This CDR3 region has 16 residues. The CDR3 loop is CASSIGWLAGADTQYF. The CDR3 bases are TGTGCCAGTAGTATCGGTTGGCTAGCGGGAGCCGATACGCAGTATTTT.

CDR3 in amino acids: CASSYRTGDSQPQHF. The CDR3 nucleotides are TGTGCCAGCAGTTACCGGACAGGGGATTCTCAGCCCCAGCATTTT. This sequence joins TRBV6-5 and TRBJ1-5, with 9 bases matching TRBD1. The CDR3 length is 15 residues. Losses at the gene ends were 2 bases for V and 6 bases for J; bases not matched to a gene: 5. From germline, CDR1 is MNHEY and CDR2 SVGAGI.

The chain employs TRBV5-4 and TRBJ2-7; 9 bases line up with TRBD1. Trimming at V came to 2 bases and at J to 0 bases, leaving 6 bases not matched to a gene. From germline, CDR1 is SGHNT and CDR2 YYREEE (reference sequence). This CDR3 region has 16 residues. The CDR3 DNA follows: TGTGCCAGCAGCTTTCAAGGACAGGGGACCTCCTACGAGCAGTACTTC. Translated: CASSFQGQGTSYEQYF.

The chain combines TRBV29-1 with TRBJ2-7; possibly TRBD1 for D (6 bases). Per the germline V gene, CDR1 is SQVTM and CDR2 is ANQGSEA. This CDR3 is built from 12 residues. V was cut by 4 bases and J by 3 bases, with 10 bases left in between. Here the CDR3 reads CSVVGGHYEQYF. The CDR3, as DNA: TGCAGCGTTGTAGGGGGACACTACGAGCAGTACTTC.

The chain carries TRBV3-1 (or the pseudogene TRBV3-2) and TRBJ2-7; D is uncertain. Germline-derived CDR1 and CDR2 are LGHDT and YNNKEL (reference sequence). The CDR3 sequence is 14 residues long. The V end lost 0 bases, the J end lost 7 bases, and 13 bases lay between the germline ends. The CDR3 DNA reads TGTGCCAGCAGCCAAGATCCCCCTATTCGAGAGCAGTACTTC. Residues: CASSQDPPIREQYF.

This clone has only a few counts. This chain uses TRBV30 with TRBJ1-6, with D possibly TRBD1 on 6 matching bases. The CDR3 length is 14 residues. Trimming cost V 8 bases and J 7 bases, with 18 bases left between them. Germline-derived CDR1 and CDR2 are GTSNPN and SVGIG (reference sequence). The CDR3 is CAQNRGAENSPLHF. The DNA of the CDR3 is TGTGCCCAAAACCGGGGGGCGGAAAATTCACCCCTCCACTTT. Complete variable domain (other parts from reference TRBV30 and TRBJ1-6): SQTIHQWPATLVQPVGSPLSLECTVEGTSNPNLYWYRQAAGRGLQLLFYSVGIGQISSEVPQNLSASRPQDRQFILSSKKLLLSDSGFYLCAQNRGAENSPLHFGNGTRLTVT.

V usage is TRBV30 and J usage is TRBJ2-2; weak D call: TRBD1 (5 bases). Germline V gene lookup returns CDR1 GTSNPN and CDR2 SVGIG (reference sequence). This CDR3 comprises 14 residues. Deletions cut 1 base from V and 5 bases from J, with 11 bases between. The CDR3 bases are TGTGCCTGGAGTGGCTCTAGGGGTACCGGGGAGCTGTTTTTT. As protein: CAWSGSRGTGELFF.

This chain links TRBV7-8 with TRBJ2-1; the match to TRBD2 covers 7 bases. V trimming: 3 bases; J trimming: 6 bases; junction bases outside the gene matches: 8. This CDR3 region has 15 residues. Germline loops: CDR1 SGHVS, CDR2 FQNEAQ. DNA of the CDR3: TGTGCCAGCAGCTTTCGCGGGAGCGGGTTCAATGAGCAGTTCTTC. Its protein product is CASSFRGSGFNEQFF. The full variable domain, rest sourced from reference TRBV7-8 and TRBJ2-1, is GAGVSQSPRYKVAKRGQDVALRCDPISGHVSLFWYQQALGQGPEFLTYFQNEAQLDKSGLPSDRFFAERPEGSVSTLKIQRTQQEDSAVYLCASSFRGSGFNEQFFGPGTRLTVL.

The V call is TRBV7-6, the J call TRBJ1-1; D gene ambiguous. CDR1 SGHVS and CDR2 FNYEAQ come from the germline V gene. Deletions cut 4 bases from V and 0 bases from J, with 6 bases between. The CDR3 sequence is 13 residues long. CDR3 in DNA: TGTGCCAGCAGCTCCTCGTTGAACACTGAAGCTTTCTTT. This gives the protein CASSSSLNTEAFF.

The rearrangement links TRBV30 to TRBJ1-1; D is unclear. Germline V gene sequence: CDR1 GTSNPN, CDR2 SVGIG (reference sequence). CDR3 length: 14 amino acids. The V gene lost 2 bases and the J gene lost 1 base, with 11 bases spanning the gap. The CDR3 DNA is TGTGCCTGGAGTTCCCTGCAGGCGAACACTGAAGCTTTCTTT. Translating gives CAWSSLQANTEAFF.